This TCR beta chain is from a study of PD-1 blockade in mismatch repair-deficient tumors. Regarding the study as a whole: Tumor-resident clones, often absent from pretreatment blood, expanded after pembrolizumab and then contracted.

The CDR3 spans 19 residues. V lost 5 bases, J lost 1 base, and 21 bases lay in between. CDR1 is LNHDA, CDR2 SQIVND, per germline (reference sequence). Of note for this clone: Its target is unknown.

Clones were read by immunoSEQ multiplex PCR, and TCRdb kept only the in-frame ones, dropping some. This table holds 100,000 to 150,000 clones, approximately 86% found once. The clonotype comes from an adult with mismatch repair-deficient cancer. Source: peripheral blood, taken 44 weeks after starting pembrolizumab. V is TRBV19 and J is TRBJ2-6; tentatively, D is TRBD1 (6 bases). DNA for the CDR3: TGTGCCAGTAGTTCTACCTTTGGACAGTATTTTTCTGGGGCCAACGTCCTGACTTTC. It yields the protein CASSSTFGQYFSGANVLTF.